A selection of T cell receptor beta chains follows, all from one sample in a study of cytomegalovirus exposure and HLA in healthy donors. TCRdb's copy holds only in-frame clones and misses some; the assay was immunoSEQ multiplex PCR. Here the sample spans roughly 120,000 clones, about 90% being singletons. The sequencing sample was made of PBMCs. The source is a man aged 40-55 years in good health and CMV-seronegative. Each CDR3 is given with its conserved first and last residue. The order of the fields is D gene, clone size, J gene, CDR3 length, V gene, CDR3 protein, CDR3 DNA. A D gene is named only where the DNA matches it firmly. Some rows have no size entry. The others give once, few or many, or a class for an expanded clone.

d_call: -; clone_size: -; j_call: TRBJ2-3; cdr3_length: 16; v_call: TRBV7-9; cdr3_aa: CASSLLAASSTDTQYF; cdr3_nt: TGTGCCAGCAGCCTATTAGCGGCATCGAGCACAGATACGCAGTATTTT
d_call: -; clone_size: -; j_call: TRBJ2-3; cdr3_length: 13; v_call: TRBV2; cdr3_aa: CASKRQATDTQYF; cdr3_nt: TGTGCCAGCAAGAGACAAGCCACAGATACGCAGTATTTT
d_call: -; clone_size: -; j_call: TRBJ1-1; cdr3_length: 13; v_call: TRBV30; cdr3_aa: CAWKGAGNTEAFF; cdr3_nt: TGTGCCTGGAAAGGGGCAGGGAACACTGAAGCTTTCTTT
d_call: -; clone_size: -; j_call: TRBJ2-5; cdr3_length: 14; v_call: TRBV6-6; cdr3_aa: CASSYPGFQETQYF; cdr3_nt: TGTGCCAGCAGTTACCCAGGGTTCCAAGAGACCCAGTACTTC
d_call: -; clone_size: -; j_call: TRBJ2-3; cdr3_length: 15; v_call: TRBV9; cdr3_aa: CASSVALTSTDTQYF; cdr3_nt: TGTGCCAGCAGCGTAGCCCTTACTAGCACAGATACGCAGTATTTT
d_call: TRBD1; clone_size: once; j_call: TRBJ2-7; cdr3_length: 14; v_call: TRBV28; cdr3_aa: CASSFLQGAYEQYF; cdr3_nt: TGTGCCAGCAGTTTTCTACAGGGGGCCTACGAGCAGTACTTC
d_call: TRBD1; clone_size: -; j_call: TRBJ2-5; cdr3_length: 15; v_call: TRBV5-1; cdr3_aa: CASSPDRGLQETQYF; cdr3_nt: TGCGCCAGCAGCCCAGACAGGGGGCTCCAAGAGACCCAGTACTTC
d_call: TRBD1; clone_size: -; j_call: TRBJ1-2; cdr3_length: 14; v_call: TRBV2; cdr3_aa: CASRWEGQGYGYTF; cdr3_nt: TGTGCCAGCAGATGGGAAGGACAGGGGTACGGCTACACCTTC
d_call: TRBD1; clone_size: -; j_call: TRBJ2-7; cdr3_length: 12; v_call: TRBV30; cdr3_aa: CAWSAGGYEQYF; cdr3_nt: TGTGCCTGGTCCGCAGGGGGCTACGAGCAGTACTTC
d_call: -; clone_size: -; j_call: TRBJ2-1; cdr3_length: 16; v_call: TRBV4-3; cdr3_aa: CASSQDRGSSYNEQFF; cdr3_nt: TGCGCCAGCAGCCAAGATCGGGGTAGCTCCTACAATGAGCAGTTCTTC
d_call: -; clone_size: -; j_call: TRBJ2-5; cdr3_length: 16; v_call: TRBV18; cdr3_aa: CASSPLGSGRGETQYF; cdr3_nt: TGTGCCAGCTCACCCCTGGGGTCCGGGCGAGGGGAGACCCAGTACTTC
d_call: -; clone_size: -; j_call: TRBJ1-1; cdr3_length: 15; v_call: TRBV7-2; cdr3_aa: CASSLVRQRNTEAFF; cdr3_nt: TGTGCCAGCAGCTTAGTACGACAGAGGAACACTGAAGCTTTCTTT
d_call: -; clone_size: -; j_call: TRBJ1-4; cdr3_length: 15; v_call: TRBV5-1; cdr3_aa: CASSLPRGSDEKLFF; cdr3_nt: TGCGCCAGCAGCTTGCCCCGGGGTTCGGATGAAAAACTGTTTTTT
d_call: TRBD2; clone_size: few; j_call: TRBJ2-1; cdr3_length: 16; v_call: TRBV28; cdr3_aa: CASSSPSGGASNEQFF; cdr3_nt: TGTGCCAGCAGTTCCCCTAGCGGGGGGGCCTCGAATGAGCAGTTCTTC
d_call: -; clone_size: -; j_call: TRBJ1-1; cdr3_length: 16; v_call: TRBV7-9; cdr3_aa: CASSLPARTPGFEAFF; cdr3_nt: TGTGCCAGCAGCTTACCCGCACGGACACCGGGCTTCGAAGCTTTCTTT
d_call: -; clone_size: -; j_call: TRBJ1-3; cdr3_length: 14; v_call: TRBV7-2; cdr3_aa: CASSAAGVGNTIYF; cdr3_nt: TGTGCCAGCAGCGCAGCAGGGGTTGGAAACACCATATATTTT
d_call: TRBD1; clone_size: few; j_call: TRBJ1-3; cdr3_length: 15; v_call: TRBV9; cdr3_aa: CASSSTGTAGNTIYF; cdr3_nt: TGTGCCAGCAGCTCAACCGGGACAGCTGGAAACACCATATATTTT
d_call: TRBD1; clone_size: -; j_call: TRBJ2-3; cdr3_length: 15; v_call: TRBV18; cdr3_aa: CASSDRGPSTDTQYF; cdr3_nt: TGTGCCAGCTCAGACAGGGGCCCTAGCACAGATACGCAGTATTTT
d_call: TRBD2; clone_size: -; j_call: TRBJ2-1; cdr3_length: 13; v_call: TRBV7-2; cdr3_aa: CASSLGGGEGQFF; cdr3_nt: TGTGCCAGCAGCCTCGGCGGGGGGGAAGGGCAGTTCTTC
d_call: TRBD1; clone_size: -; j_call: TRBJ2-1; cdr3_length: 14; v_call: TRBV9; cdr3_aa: CASSVVGQGSRQFF; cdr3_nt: TGTGCCAGCAGCGTAGTGGGACAGGGAAGTCGGCAGTTCTTC
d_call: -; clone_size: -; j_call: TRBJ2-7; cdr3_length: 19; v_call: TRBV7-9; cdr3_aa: CASSPNRGMVYTPSYEQYF; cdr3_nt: TGTGCCAGCAGCCCGAACCGGGGAATGGTTTATACACCCTCCTACGAGCAGTACTTC
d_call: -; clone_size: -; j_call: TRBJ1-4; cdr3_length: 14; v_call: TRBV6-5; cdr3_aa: CASRPGVWGEKLFF; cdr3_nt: TGTGCCAGCAGACCAGGGGTATGGGGCGAGAAACTGTTTTTT
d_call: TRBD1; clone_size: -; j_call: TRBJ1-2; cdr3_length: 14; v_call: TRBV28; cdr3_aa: CASSWGQANYGYTF; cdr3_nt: TGTGCCAGCAGTTGGGGACAGGCAAACTATGGCTACACCTTC
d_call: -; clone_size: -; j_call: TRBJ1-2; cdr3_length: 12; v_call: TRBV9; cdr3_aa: CASSGPPGGYTF; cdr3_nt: TGTGCCAGCAGCGGGCCTCCGGGTGGCTACACCTTC
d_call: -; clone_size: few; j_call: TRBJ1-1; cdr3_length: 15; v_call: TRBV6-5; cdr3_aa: CASSYSNRVDTEAFF; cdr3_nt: TGTGCCAGCAGTTACTCGAACAGGGTGGACACTGAAGCTTTCTTT
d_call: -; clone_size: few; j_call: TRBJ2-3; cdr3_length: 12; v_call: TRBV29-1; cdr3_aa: CSETQGTDTQYF; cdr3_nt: TGCAGCGAGACACAGGGCACAGATACGCAGTATTTT
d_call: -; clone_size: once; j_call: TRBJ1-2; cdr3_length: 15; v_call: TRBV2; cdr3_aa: CASSEAGKGNYGYTF; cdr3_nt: TGTGCCAGCAGTGAAGCGGGAAAGGGGAACTATGGCTACACCTTC
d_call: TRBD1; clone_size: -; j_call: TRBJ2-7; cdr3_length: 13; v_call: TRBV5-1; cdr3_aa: CASSWTGVYEQYF; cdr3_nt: TGCGCCAGCAGCTGGACAGGGGTGTACGAGCAGTACTTC
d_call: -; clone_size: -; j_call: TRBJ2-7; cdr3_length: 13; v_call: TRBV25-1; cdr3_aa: CASTRGGSYEQYF; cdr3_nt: TGTGCCAGCACCCGAGGCGGGTCCTACGAGCAGTACTTC